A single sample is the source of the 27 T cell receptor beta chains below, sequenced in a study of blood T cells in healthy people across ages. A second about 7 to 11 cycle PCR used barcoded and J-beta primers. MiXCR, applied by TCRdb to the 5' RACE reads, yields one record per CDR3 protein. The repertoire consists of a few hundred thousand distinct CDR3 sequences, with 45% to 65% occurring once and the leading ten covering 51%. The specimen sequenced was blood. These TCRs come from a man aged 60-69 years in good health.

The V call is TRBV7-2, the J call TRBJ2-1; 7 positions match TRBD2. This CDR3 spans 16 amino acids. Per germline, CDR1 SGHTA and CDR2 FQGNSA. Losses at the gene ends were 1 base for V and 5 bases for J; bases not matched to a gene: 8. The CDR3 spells CASSLVGAGVNNEQFF. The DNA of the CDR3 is TGTGCCAGCAGCTTAGTGGGCGCGGGGGTAAACAATGAGCAGTTCTTC.

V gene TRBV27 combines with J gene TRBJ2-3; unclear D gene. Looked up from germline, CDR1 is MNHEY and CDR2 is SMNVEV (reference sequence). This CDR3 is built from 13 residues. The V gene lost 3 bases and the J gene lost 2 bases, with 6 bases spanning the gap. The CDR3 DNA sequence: TGTGCCAGCAGTTTCCGCGACACAGATACGCAGTATTTT. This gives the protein CASSFRDTDTQYF.

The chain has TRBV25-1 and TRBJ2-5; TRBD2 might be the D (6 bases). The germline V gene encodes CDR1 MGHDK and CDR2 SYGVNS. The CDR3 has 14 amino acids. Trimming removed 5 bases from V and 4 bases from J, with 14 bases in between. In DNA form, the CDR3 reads TGTGCCAGCAGTAGGACTACCCTCCGAGAGACCCAGTACTTC. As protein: CASSRTTLRETQYF.

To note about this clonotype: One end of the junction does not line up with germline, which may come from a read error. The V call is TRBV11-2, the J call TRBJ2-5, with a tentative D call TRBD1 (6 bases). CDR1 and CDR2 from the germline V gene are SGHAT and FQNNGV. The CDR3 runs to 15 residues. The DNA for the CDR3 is TGTGTCAGCAGCTTTGGGAACAGGGTTCAAGAGACCCAGTACTTC. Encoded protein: CVSSFGNRVQETQYF.

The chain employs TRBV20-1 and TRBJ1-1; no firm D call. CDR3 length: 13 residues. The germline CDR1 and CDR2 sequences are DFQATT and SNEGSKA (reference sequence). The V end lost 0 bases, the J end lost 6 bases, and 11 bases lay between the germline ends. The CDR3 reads CSARDPGSAEAFF. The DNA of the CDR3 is TGCAGTGCTAGAGATCCGGGGTCGGCTGAAGCTTTCTTT.

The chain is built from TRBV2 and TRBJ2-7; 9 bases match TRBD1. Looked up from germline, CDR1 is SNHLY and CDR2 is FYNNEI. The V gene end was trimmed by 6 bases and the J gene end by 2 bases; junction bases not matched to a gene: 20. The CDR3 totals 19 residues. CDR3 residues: CASRTISPGTGISAYEQYF. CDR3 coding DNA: TGTGCCAGCAGGACCATTAGTCCCGGGACAGGGATTTCAGCCTACGAGCAGTACTTC. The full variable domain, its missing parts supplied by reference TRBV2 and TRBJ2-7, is EPEVTQTPSHQVTQMGQEVILRCVPISNHLYFYWYRQILGQKVEFLVSFYNNEISEKSEIFDDQFSVERPDGSNFTLKIRSTKLEDSAMYFCASRTISPGTGISAYEQYFGPGTRLTVT.

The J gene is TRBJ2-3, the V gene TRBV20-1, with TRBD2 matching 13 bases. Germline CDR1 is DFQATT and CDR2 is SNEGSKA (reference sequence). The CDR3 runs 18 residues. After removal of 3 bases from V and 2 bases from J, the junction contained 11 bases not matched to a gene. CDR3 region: CSASIQRLAGGLTDTQYF. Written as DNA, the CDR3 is TGCAGTGCTAGTATACAGCGACTAGCGGGGGGACTCACAGATACGCAGTATTTT.

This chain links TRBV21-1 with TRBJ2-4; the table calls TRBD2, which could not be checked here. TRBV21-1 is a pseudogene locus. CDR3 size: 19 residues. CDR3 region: CASRQPPGTSGRGKNIQYF. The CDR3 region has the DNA TGTGCCAGCAGGCAACCCCCGGGGACTAGCGGGAGAGGCAAAAACATTCAGTACTTC.

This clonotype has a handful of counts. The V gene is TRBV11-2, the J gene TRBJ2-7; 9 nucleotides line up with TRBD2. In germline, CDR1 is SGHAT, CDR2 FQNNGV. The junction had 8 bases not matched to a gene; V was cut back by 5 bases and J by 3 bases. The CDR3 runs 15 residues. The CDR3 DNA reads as TGTGCCAGCAGCGTCGCTTGGACTAGCGACTACGAGCAGTACTTC. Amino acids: CASSVAWTSDYEQYF.

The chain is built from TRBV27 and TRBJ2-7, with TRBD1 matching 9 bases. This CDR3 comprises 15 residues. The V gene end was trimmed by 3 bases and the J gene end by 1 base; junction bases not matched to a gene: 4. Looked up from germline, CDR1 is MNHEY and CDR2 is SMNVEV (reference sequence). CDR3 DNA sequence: TGTGCCAGCAGTTTCGCCGGGACAGGGTCCTACGAGCAGTACTTC. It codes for CASSFAGTGSYEQYF.

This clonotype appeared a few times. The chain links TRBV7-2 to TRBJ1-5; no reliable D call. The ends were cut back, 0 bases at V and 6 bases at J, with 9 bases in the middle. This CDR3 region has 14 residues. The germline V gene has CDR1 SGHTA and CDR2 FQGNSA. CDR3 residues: CASSLAGSPQPQHF. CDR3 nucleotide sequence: TGTGCCAGCAGCTTAGCGGGATCGCCTCAGCCCCAGCATTTT.

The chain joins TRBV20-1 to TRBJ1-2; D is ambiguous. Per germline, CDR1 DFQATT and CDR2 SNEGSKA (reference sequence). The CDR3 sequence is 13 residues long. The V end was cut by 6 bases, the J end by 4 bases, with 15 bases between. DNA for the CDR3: TGCAGTGCCACTGGTCTGGAGAGCTATGGCTACACCTTC. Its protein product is CSATGLESYGYTF.

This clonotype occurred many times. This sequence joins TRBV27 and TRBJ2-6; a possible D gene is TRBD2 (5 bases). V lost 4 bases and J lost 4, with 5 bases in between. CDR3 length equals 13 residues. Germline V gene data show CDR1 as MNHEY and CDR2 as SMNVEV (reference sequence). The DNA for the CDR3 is TGTGCCAGCAGTTCGGGAGGGGCCAACGTCCTGACTTTC. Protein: CASSSGGANVLTF. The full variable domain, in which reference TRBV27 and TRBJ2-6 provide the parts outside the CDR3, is EAQVTQNPRYLITVTGKKLTVTCSQNMNHEYMSWYRQDPGLGLRQIYYSMNVEVTDKGDVPEGYKVSRKEKRNFPLILESPSPNQTSLYFCASSSGGANVLTFGAGSRLTVL.

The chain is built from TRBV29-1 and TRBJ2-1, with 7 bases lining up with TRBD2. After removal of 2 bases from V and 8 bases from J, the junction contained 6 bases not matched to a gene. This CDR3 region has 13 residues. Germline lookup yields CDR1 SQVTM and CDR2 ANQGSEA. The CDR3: CSVEKAGPHEQFF. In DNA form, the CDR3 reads TGCAGCGTTGAAAAAGCGGGGCCCCATGAGCAGTTCTTC.

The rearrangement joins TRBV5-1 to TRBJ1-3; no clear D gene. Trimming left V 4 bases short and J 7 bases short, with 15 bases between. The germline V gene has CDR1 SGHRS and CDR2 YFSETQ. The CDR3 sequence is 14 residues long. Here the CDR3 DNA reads TGCGCCAGCAGCGTGGATAGGGAGACCAACACCATATATTTT. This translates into CASSVDRETNTIYF.

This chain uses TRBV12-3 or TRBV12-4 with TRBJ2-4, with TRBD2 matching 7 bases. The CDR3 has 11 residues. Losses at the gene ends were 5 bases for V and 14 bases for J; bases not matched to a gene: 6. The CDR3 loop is CASSPGLVKYF. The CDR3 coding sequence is TGTGCCAGCAGTCCCGGACTAGTAAAGTACTTC.

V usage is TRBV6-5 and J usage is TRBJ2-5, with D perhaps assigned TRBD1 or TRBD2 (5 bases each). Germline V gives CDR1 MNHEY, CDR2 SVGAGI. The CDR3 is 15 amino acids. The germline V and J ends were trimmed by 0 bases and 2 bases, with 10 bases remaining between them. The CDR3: CASSYSGVGQETQYF. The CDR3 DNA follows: TGTGCCAGCAGTTACTCGGGGGTCGGGCAAGAGACCCAGTACTTC.

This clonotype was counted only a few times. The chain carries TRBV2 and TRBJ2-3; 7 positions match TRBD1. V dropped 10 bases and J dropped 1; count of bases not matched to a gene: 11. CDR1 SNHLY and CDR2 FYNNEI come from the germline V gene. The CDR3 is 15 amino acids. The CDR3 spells CATGQQGLGTDTQYF. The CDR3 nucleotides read TGTGCCACCGGTCAACAGGGGCTAGGCACAGATACGCAGTATTTT.

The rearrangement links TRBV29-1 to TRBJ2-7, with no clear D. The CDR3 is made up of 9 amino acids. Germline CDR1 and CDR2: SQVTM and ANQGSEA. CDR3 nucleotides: TGCAGGCCCGCCTACGAGCAGTACTTC. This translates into CRPAYEQYF.

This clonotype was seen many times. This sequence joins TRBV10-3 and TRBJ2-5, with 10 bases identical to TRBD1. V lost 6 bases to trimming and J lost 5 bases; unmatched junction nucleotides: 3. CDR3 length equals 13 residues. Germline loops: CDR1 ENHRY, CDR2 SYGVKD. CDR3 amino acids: CAISGTGVETQYF. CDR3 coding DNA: TGTGCCATCAGCGGGACAGGGGTCGAGACCCAGTACTTC.

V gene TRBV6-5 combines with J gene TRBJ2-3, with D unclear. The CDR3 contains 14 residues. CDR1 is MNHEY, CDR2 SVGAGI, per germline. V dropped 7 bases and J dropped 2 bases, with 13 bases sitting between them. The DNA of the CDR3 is TGTGCCAGCAAGGAAGTGGGGTACACAGATACGCAGTATTTT. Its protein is CASKEVGYTDTQYF.

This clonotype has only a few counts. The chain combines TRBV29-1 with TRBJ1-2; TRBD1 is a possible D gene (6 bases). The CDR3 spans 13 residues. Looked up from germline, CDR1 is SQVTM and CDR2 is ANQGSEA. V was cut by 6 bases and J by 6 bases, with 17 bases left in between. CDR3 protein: CSVIPQGPDGYTF. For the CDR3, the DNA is TGCAGCGTCATCCCACAGGGTCCTGATGGCTACACCTTC.

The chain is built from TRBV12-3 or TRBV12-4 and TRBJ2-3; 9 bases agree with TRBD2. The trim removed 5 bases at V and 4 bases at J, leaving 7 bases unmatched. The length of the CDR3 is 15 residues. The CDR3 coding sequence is TGTGCCAGCAGTCCAGCGGGAGGAGTCGCAGATACGCAGTATTTT. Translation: CASSPAGGVADTQYF.

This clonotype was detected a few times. CDR3 residues: CSVKGGGTDTQYF. CDR3 bases: TGCAGCGTTAAGGGAGGAGGCACAGATACGCAGTATTTT. The rearrangement uses TRBV29-1 and TRBJ2-3, with D possibly TRBD2 on 6 matching bases. CDR3 size: 13 residues. V was clipped by 5 bases and J by 1 base, with 10 bases between them. CDR1 and CDR2 from the germline V gene are SQVTM and ANQGSEA.

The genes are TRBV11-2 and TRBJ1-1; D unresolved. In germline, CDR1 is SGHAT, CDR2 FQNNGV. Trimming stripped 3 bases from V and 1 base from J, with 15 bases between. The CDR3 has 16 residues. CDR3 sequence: CASSLMMGLSNTEAFF. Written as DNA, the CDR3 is TGTGCCAGCAGCTTGATGATGGGCCTCTCGAACACTGAAGCTTTCTTT.

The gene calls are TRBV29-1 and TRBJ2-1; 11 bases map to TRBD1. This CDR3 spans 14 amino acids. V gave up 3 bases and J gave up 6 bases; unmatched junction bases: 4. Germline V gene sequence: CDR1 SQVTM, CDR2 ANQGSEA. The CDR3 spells CSVDGTGGGNEQFF. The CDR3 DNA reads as TGCAGCGTTGACGGGACAGGGGGTGGCAATGAGCAGTTCTTC.

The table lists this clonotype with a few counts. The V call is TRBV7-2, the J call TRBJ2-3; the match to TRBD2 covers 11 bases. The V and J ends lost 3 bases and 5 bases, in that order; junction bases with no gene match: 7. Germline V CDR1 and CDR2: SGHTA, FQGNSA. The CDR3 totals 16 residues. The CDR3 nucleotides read TGTGCCAGCAGCTTGGATAGCGGGAGGGTTGGAGATACGCAGTATTTT. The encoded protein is CASSLDSGRVGDTQYF.